This TCR beta chain was observed in a study of shared clonotypes between healthy human individuals. The sorted-subset replicate PCRs were given around 200 ng DNA, which is 30,000 to 35,000 T cell genomes. The repertoire was sequenced with immunoSEQ multiplex PCR; TCRdb's copy has only in-frame clones and lacks some. This table holds around 700,000 clones, 73% found once. The study enrolled healthy HIV-negative adults without recent acute infections or vaccinations as donors. General study findings and limits: For sorted subsets, rarefaction showed incomplete sequencing despite large depth. It was observed that roughly 5% of naive CD4 clonotypes were shared across a few donors.

Turning to this clone: Its antigen is as yet unknown. This specimen includes other DNA sequences encoding the same CDR3.

Trimming removed 1 base at V and 2 bases at J, with 6 bases between. This CDR3 contains 14 residues. Germline CDR1 is SGHRS and CDR2 is YFSETQ. The chain joins TRBV5-1 to TRBJ2-2; D unresolved. The specimen was memory CD4+ T cells sorted from blood. This sample's subset: CD45RA-negative fraction. This receptor was obtained from a woman in her twenties or thirties in good health. The CDR3, as DNA: TGCGCCAGCAGCTTGTCAGGAAACACCGGGGAGCTGTTTTTT. This encodes CASSLSGNTGELFF.